This is a list of T cell receptor beta chains from one sample in a study of breast tumors, draining lymph nodes, adjacent tissues. TCRdb passed the multiplex PCR reads through MiXCR, listing each CDR3 protein once. The sample has 200,000 or so distinct CDR3 sequences, roughly 29% seen once. Sequencing used axillary lymph node tissue. Receptors originate from a female donor with breast cancer. Some clones in this sample may be carry-over from other donors' samples. Each CDR3 is given without its conserved first and last residue. The D gene is left open where the match is weak.

-	TRBJ2-6	TRBV27	ASSLRPNVPSGANVLT
TRBD1	TRBJ2-3	TRBV6-5	ASRRTGRTDTQY
-	TRBJ2-7	TRBV6-1	ASSELPGAYEQY
-	TRBJ2-1	TRBV6-2/TRBV6-3	ASSYSGGEQF
-	TRBJ2-7	TRBV6-1	ASSDQGKGSYEQY
-	TRBJ1-5	TRBV7-9	ASSLGGRYGNQPQH
TRBD1	TRBJ1-6	TRBV7-2	ASNRPPGQGGPPLH
-	TRBJ2-3	TRBV7-2	ASSPAWDLRTDTQY
-	TRBJ2-7	TRBV28	ASSLGGIEGYYYEQY
TRBD2	TRBJ2-2	TRBV10-1	ASSESRLAGGRGELF
-	TRBJ2-7	TRBV4-3	ASSQEMRGDHEQY